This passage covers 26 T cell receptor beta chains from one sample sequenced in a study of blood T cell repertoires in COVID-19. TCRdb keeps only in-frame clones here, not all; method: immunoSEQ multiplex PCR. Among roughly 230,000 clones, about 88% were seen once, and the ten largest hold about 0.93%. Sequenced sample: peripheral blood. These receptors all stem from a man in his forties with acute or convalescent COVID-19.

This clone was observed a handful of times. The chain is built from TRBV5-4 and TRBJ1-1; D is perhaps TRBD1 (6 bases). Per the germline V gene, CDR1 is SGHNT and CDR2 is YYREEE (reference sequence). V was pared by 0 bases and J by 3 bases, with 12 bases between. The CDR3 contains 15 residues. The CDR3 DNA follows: TGTGCCAGCAGCTTGGGGGGGGGCAGGGACACTGAAGCTTTCTTT. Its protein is CASSLGGGRDTEAFF.

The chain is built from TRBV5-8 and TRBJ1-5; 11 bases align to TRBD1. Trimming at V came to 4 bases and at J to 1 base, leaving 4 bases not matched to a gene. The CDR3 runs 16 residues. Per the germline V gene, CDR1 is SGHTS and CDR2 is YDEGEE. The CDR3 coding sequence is TGTGCCAGCAGCGAGGGACAGGGGGGAAGCAATCAGCCCCAGCATTTT. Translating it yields CASSEGQGGSNQPQHF.

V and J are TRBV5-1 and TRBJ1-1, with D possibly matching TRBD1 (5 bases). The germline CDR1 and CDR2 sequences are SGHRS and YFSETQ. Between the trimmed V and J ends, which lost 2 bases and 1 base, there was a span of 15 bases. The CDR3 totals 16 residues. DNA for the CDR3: TGCGCCAGCAGCTTCGGCCCCGGGGGACGGAACACTGAAGCTTTCTTT. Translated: CASSFGPGGRNTEAFF.

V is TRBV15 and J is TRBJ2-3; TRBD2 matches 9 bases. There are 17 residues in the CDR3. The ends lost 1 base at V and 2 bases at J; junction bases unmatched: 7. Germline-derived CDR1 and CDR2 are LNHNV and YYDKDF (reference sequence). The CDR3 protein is CATSRGGGVTLTDTQYF. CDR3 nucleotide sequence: TGTGCCACCAGCAGAGGCGGGGGGGTCACTCTCACAGATACGCAGTATTTT.

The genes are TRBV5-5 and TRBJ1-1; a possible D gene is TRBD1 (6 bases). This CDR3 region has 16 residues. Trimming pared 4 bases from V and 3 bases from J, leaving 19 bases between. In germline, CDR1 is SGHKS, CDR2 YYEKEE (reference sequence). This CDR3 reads CASSPLTGRGDTEAFF. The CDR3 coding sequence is TGTGCCAGCAGCCCTTTGACAGGCCGGGGAGACACTGAAGCTTTCTTT.

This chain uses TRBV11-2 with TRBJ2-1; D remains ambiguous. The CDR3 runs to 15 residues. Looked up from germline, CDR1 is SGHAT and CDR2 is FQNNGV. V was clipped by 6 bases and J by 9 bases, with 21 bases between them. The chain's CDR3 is CASRNLRGSGSEQFF. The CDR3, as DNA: TGTGCCAGCAGGAACCTCCGCGGATCGGGTAGTGAGCAGTTCTTC. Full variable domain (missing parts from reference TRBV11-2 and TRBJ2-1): EAGVAQSPRYKIIEKRQSVAFWCNPISGHATLYWYQQILGQGPKLLIQFQNNGVVDDSQLPKDRFSAERLKGVDSTLKIQPAKLEDSAVYLCASRNLRGSGSEQFFGPGTRLTVL.

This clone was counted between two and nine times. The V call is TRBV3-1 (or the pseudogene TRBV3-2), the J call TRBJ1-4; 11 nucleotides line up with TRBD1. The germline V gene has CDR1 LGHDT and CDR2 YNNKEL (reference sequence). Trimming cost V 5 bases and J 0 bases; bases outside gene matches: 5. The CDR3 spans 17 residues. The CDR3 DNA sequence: TGTGCCAGCAGCTCTAGGGGACAGGGGGCAACTAATGAAAAACTGTTTTTT. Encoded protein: CASSSRGQGATNEKLFF.

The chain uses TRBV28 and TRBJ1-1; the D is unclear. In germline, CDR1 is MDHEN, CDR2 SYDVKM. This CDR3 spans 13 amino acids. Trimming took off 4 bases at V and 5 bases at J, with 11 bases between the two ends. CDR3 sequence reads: CASSSRSRTEAFF. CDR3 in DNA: TGTGCCAGCAGTTCCCGGAGTCGGACTGAAGCTTTCTTT. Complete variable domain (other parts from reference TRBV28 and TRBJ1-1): DVKVTQSSRYLVKRTGEKVFLECVQDMDHENMFWYRQDPGLGLRLIYFSYDVKMKEKGDIPEGYSVSREKKERFSLILESASTNQTSMYLCASSSRSRTEAFFGQGTRLTVV.

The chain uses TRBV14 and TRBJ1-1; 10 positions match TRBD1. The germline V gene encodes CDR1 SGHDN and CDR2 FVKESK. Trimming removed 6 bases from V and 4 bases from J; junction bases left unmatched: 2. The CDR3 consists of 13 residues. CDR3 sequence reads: CASRTGGRTEAFF. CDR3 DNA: TGTGCCAGCAGGACAGGGGGCCGCACTGAAGCTTTCTTT. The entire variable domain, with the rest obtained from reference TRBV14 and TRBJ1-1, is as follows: EAGVTQFPSHSVIEKGQTVTLRCDPISGHDNLYWYRRVMGKEIKFLLHFVKESKQDESGMPNNRFLAERTGGTYSTLKVQPAELEDSGVYFCASRTGGRTEAFFGQGTRLTVV.

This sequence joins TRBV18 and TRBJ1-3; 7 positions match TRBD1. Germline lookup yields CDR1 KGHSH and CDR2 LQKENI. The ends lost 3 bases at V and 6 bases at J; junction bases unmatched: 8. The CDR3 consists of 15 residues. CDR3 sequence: CASSPAGTVKNTIYF. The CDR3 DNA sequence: TGTGCCAGCTCACCGGCCGGGACAGTCAAAAACACCATATATTTT.

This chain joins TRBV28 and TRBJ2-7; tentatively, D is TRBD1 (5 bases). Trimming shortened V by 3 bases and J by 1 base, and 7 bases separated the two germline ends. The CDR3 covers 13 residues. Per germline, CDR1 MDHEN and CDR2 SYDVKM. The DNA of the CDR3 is TGTGCCAGCAGTTTGCACAGGTCCTACGAGCAGTACTTC. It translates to CASSLHRSYEQYF.

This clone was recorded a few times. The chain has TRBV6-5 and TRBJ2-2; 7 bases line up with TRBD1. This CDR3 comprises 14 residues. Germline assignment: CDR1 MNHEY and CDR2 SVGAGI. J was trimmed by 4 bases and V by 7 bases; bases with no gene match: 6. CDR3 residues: CASTETGTTGELFF. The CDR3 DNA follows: TGTGCCAGCACCGAGACAGGGACCACCGGGGAGCTGTTTTTT.

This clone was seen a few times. CDR3 protein: CASSLSVTGVGYTF. CDR3 DNA sequence: TGTGCCAGCAGCTTATCCGTGACAGGGGTTGGCTACACCTTC. The rearrangement joins TRBV7-8 to TRBJ1-2, with TRBD1 matching 8 bases. This CDR3 has 14 residues. Looked up from germline, CDR1 is SGHVS and CDR2 is FQNEAQ. The ends lost 2 bases at V and 7 bases at J; junction bases unmatched: 6.

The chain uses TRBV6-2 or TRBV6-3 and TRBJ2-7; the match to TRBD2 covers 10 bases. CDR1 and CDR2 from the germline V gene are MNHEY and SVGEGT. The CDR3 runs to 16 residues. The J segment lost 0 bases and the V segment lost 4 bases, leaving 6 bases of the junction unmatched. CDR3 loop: CASSSPSGGLSYEQYF. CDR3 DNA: TGTGCCAGCAGTTCCCCTAGCGGGGGACTCTCCTACGAGCAGTACTTC.

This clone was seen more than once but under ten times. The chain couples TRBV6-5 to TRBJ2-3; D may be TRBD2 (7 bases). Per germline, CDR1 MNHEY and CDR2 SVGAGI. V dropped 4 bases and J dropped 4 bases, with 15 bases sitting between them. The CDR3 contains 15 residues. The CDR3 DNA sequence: TGTGCCAGCAGTTCAACGGGGGGCGGGGCAGATACGCAGTATTTT. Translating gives CASSSTGGGADTQYF.

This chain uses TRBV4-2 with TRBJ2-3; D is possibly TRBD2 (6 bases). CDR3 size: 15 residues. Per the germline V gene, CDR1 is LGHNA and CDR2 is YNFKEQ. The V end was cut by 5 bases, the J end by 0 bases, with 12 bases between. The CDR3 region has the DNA TGTGCCAGCAGCTCCCGAGCGGGTAGCACAGATACGCAGTATTTT. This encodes CASSSRAGSTDTQYF.

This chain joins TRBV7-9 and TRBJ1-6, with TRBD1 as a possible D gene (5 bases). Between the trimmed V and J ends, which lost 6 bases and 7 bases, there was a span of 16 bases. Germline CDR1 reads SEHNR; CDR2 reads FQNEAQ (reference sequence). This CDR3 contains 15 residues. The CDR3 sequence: CASSSFGGGNSPLHF. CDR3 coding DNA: TGTGCCAGCAGTTCCTTTGGGGGGGGGAATTCACCCCTCCACTTT.

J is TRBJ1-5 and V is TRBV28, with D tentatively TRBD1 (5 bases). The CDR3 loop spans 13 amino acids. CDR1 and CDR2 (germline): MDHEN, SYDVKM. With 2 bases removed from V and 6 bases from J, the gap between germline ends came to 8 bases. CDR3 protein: CASSLQGGQPQHF. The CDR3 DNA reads TGTGCCAGCAGTTTACAGGGTGGTCAGCCCCAGCATTTT.

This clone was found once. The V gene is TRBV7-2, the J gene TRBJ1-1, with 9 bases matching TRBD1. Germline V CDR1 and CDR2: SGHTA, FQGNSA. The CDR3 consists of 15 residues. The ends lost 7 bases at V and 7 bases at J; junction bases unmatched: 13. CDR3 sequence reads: CASKAGWDRVYEAFF. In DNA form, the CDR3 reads TGTGCCAGCAAGGCCGGGTGGGACAGGGTTTATGAAGCTTTCTTT.

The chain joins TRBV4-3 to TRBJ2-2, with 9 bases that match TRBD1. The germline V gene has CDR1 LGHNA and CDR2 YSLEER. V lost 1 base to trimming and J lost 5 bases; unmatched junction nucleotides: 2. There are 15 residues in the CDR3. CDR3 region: CASSQGGTGTGELFF. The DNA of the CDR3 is TGCGCCAGCAGCCAAGGAGGGACAGGGACCGGGGAGCTGTTTTTT.

The chain's CDR3 is CASSGQSGAGTGELFF. For the CDR3, the DNA is TGTGCCAGCAGTGGGCAGAGCGGGGCGGGGACCGGGGAGCTGTTTTTT. The chain recombines TRBV2 with TRBJ2-2; 7 bases align to TRBD2. This CDR3 is built from 16 residues. Germline trimming cut 4 bases from V and 5 bases from J; bases unmatched to any gene: 10. Germline assignment: CDR1 SNHLY and CDR2 FYNNEI.

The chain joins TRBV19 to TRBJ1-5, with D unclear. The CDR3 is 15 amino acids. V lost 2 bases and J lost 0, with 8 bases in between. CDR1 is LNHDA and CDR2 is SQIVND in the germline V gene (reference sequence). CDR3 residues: CASSITVPSNQPQHF. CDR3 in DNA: TGTGCCAGTAGTATAACGGTCCCTAGCAATCAGCCCCAGCATTTT.

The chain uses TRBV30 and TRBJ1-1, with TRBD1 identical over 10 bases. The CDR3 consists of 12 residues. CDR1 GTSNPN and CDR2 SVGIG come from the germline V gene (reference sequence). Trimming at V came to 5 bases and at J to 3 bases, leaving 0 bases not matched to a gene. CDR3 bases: TGTGCCTGGGGGACAGGGGACACTGAAGCTTTCTTT. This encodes CAWGTGDTEAFF.

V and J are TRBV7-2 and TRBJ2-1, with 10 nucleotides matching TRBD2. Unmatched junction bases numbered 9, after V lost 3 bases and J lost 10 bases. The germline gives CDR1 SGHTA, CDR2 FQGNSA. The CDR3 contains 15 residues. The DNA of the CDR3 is TGTGCCAGCAGCTTCACAAGAGCGGGGGGGCAGGAGCAGTTCTTC. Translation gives CASSFTRAGGQEQFF.

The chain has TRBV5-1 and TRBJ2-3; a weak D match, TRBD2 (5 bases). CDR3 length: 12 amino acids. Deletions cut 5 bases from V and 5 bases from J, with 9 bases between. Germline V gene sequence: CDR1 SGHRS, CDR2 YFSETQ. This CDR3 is CASRSEGDTQYF. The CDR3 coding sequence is TGCGCCAGCAGGAGTGAGGGAGATACGCAGTATTTT. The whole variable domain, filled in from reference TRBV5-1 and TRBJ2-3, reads KAGVTQTPRYLIKTRGQQVTLSCSPISGHRSVSWYQQTPGQGLQFLFEYFSETQRNKGNFPGRFSGRQFSNSRSEMNVSTLELGDSALYLCASRSEGDTQYFGPGTRLTVL.

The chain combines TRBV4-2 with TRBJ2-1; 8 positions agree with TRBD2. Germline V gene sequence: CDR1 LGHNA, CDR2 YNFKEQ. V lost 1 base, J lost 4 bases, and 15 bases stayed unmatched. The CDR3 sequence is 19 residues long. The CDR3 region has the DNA TGTGCCAGCAGCCAAGGGCCCCCTCGAGCGGGGGAAGGTTACAATGAGCAGTTCTTC. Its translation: CASSQGPPRAGEGYNEQFF.